These 32 T cell receptor beta chains share one sample of origin, sequenced in a study of blood T cell repertoires in COVID-19. Libraries were prepared by immunoSEQ multiplex PCR; TCRdb keeps only in-frame clonotypes and omits some of them. The sample holds around 250,000 clones, around 80% seen once. The sequencing sample was made of PBMCs or T cells enriched from blood (not recorded which). The receptors shown here come from a middle-aged man who had recovered from COVID-19.

The chain couples TRBV7-2 to TRBJ1-2; TRBD1 matches at 7 bases. This CDR3 comprises 16 residues. The germline CDR1 and CDR2 sequences are SGHTA and FQGNSA. J gave up 6 bases and V 3 bases, and 13 bases lay outside the gene matches. The CDR3 nucleotides are TGTGCCAGCAGCTTCAGGACAGGCCAGCATATGGATGGCTACACCTTC. Translating gives CASSFRTGQHMDGYTF.

This chain joins TRBV12-5 and TRBJ1-3; D not certain. V was trimmed by 1 base and J by 0 bases, leaving 10 bases between them. The CDR3 sequence is 16 residues long. CDR1 LGHNT and CDR2 FRNRAP come from the germline V gene. CDR3 protein: CASGLGSGLSGNTIYF. The DNA of the CDR3 is TGTGCTAGTGGTTTGGGATCAGGACTCTCTGGAAACACCATATATTTT.

V and J are TRBV2 and TRBJ1-5; the match to TRBD1 covers 7 bases. V was clipped by 6 bases and J by 6 bases; unmatched bases: 11. From germline, CDR1 is SNHLY and CDR2 FYNNEI. The length of the CDR3 is 15 residues. CDR3 bases: TGTGCCAGCAGCCCGACAGGGATGCAAAGTCAGCCCCAGCATTTT. This codes for CASSPTGMQSQPQHF.

The chain has TRBV24-1 and TRBJ2-1, with TRBD1 as a possible D gene (7 bases). The CDR3 loop spans 16 amino acids. Trimming cost V 2 bases and J 7 bases, with 17 bases left between them. Germline V gene lookup returns CDR1 KGHDR and CDR2 SFDVKD. The CDR3 sequence is CATSDSETQGGNEQFF. For the CDR3, the DNA is TGTGCCACCAGTGATTCCGAAACTCAGGGGGGAAATGAGCAGTTCTTC.

A remark on this clone: The junction shows a germline mismatch at one end, possibly a read error. CDR3 DNA sequence: TGTGCCAGCAGTTTAGGGAGTATGAGTTTCTTC. Its translation: CASSLGSMSFF. The genes are TRBV28 and TRBJ2-4; a possible D gene is TRBD2 (5 bases). Germline V gene sequence: CDR1 MDHEN, CDR2 SYDVKM. The CDR3 is made up of 11 amino acids.

This rearrangement joins TRBV28 to TRBJ1-1; no clear D gene. The germline CDR1 and CDR2 sequences are MDHEN and SYDVKM. Trimming pared 6 bases from V and 4 bases from J, leaving 9 bases between. The CDR3 sequence is 12 residues long. In DNA, the CDR3 is TGTGCCAGCAGCCTCCAGATCACTGAAGCTTTCTTT. This encodes CASSLQITEAFF.

J is TRBJ2-7 and V is TRBV10-3, with TRBD2 identical over 11 bases. CDR1 is ENHRY and CDR2 is SYGVKD in the germline V gene. This CDR3 is 14 amino acids long. The V gene end was trimmed by 6 bases and the J gene end by 2 bases; junction bases not matched to a gene: 3. CDR3 region: CAIRGTSGAYEQYF. CDR3 nucleotides: TGTGCCATCAGGGGGACTAGCGGAGCCTACGAGCAGTACTTC.

The chain carries TRBV4-2 and TRBJ2-3; weak D call: TRBD2 (6 bases). Trimming removed 0 bases from V and 6 bases from J, with 16 bases in between. The CDR3 spans 16 residues. Germline CDR1 is LGHNA and CDR2 is YNFKEQ. For the CDR3, the DNA is TGTGCCAGCAGCCAAGATTCGGGCGGGAAAGGGGATACGCAGTATTTT. Protein product: CASSQDSGGKGDTQYF.

V usage is TRBV29-1 and J usage is TRBJ1-1; no firm D call. Trimming took off 6 bases at V and 1 base at J, with 18 bases between the two ends. CDR1 and CDR2 from the germline V gene are SQVTM and ANQGSEA. The CDR3 spans 15 residues. The CDR3 region is CSVASSRTWNTEAFF. The DNA for the CDR3 is TGCAGCGTGGCATCTTCCCGGACTTGGAACACTGAAGCTTTCTTT.

This rearrangement joins TRBV7-3 to TRBJ2-2, with D tentatively TRBD1 (6 bases). The germline V gene encodes CDR1 SGHTA and CDR2 FQGTGA. The V end lost 5 bases, the J end lost 2 bases, and 12 bases lay between the germline ends. The CDR3 has 15 residues. The CDR3 DNA reads TGTGCCAGCAGCCATAACAGGGACAACACCGGGGAGCTGTTTTTT. Its protein product is CASSHNRDNTGELFF.

A few counts support this clone. This chain joins TRBV5-1 and TRBJ2-5; TRBD2 matches at 7 bases. The CDR3 extends over 14 amino acids. Germline V CDR1 and CDR2: SGHRS, YFSETQ. After removal of 2 bases from V and 1 base from J, the junction contained 2 bases not matched to a gene. CDR3: CASSFSGAQETQYF. The CDR3 DNA reads as TGCGCCAGCAGCTTCAGCGGGGCCCAAGAGACCCAGTACTTC.

The V gene is TRBV5-1, the J gene TRBJ2-3, with D perhaps TRBD2 (5 bases). The germline gives CDR1 SGHRS, CDR2 YFSETQ. With 4 bases removed from V and 1 base from J, the gap between germline ends came to 16 bases. This CDR3 spans 16 amino acids. The CDR3 loop is CASSPGWLAGTDTQYF. Here the CDR3 DNA reads TGCGCCAGCAGCCCGGGTTGGCTAGCTGGCACAGATACGCAGTATTTT.

The genes are TRBV5-1 and TRBJ2-2; 9 bases agree with TRBD1. V gave up 1 base and J gave up 6 bases; unmatched junction bases: 4. CDR3 size: 15 residues. CDR1 is SGHRS and CDR2 is YFSETQ in the germline V gene. In nucleotides, the CDR3 is TGCGCCAGCAGCTTGAGGACAGGGGTACCCGGGGAGCTGTTTTTT. Protein sequence: CASSLRTGVPGELFF.

This sequence joins TRBV6-2 or TRBV6-3 and TRBJ2-7, with D tentatively TRBD1 (5 bases). CDR3 length: 13 amino acids. Germline V lookup: CDR1 MNHEY, CDR2 SVGEGT. Between the trimmed V and J ends, which lost 2 bases and 4 bases, there was a span of 9 bases. CDR3: CASSYTTAYEQYF. The CDR3 DNA reads TGTGCCAGCAGTTACACGACAGCATACGAGCAGTACTTC.

The chain carries TRBV6-5 and TRBJ1-6, with 7 bases fitting TRBD1. CDR3 length: 15 residues. The trim removed 7 bases at V and 8 bases at J, leaving 11 bases unmatched. Germline V gene sequence: CDR1 MNHEY, CDR2 SVGAGI. CDR3 bases: TGTGCCAGCATCCAACTCAGGGACAGACATTCACCCCTCCACTTT. Translation: CASIQLRDRHSPLHF.

The CDR3 spells CASSIPGQGLYGYTF. In DNA, the CDR3 is TGTGCCAGTAGTATACCGGGACAGGGGCTCTATGGCTACACCTTC. The chain joins TRBV19 to TRBJ1-2; TRBD1 matches 10 bases. The CDR3 loop spans 15 amino acids. Trimming cost V 2 bases and J 4 bases; bases outside gene matches: 4. Germline V gene sequence: CDR1 LNHDA, CDR2 SQIVND (reference sequence).

This clone was seen just once. V usage is TRBV28 and J usage is TRBJ1-3; 7 bases align to TRBD1. Trimming removed 6 bases from V and 14 bases from J; junction bases left unmatched: 13. Germline CDR1 MDHEN, CDR2 SYDVKM. This CDR3 is built from 13 residues. CDR3 protein: CASSLDRRTPVYF. CDR3 nucleotide sequence: TGTGCCAGCAGCCTGGACAGGCGGACCCCCGTATATTTT.

The chain is built from TRBV6-5 and TRBJ1-5; D is perhaps TRBD1 (5 bases). Germline CDR1 and CDR2: MNHEY and SVGAGI. The CDR3 loop spans 14 amino acids. Deletions cut 4 bases from V and 2 bases from J, with 9 bases between. CDR3 region: CASSSGGGNQPQHF. CDR3 bases: TGTGCCAGCAGTTCTGGGGGGGGCAATCAGCCCCAGCATTTT.

The chain has TRBV2 and TRBJ2-1; the match to TRBD2 covers 9 bases. Trimming at V came to 7 bases and at J to 5 bases, leaving 9 bases not matched to a gene. Germline V gene data show CDR1 as SNHLY and CDR2 as FYNNEI. This CDR3 region has 15 residues. The CDR3 spells CASNLERGDDNEQFF. The DNA of the CDR3 is TGTGCCAGCAACCTGGAGCGGGGGGACGACAATGAGCAGTTCTTC.

This clone was detected once. The chain recombines TRBV13 with TRBJ1-1; TRBD1 might be the D (5 bases). CDR3 length: 14 residues. V was trimmed by 2 bases and J by 6 bases, leaving 13 bases between them. Germline-derived CDR1 and CDR2 are PRHDT and FYEKMQ (reference sequence). The chain's CDR3 is CASSLRGIGAEAFF. The CDR3 region has the DNA TGTGCCAGCAGCTTAAGAGGTATAGGGGCTGAAGCTTTCTTT.

The J gene is TRBJ2-6, the V gene TRBV7-8; D unresolved. Trimming took off 6 bases at V and 4 bases at J, with 16 bases between the two ends. Looked up from germline, CDR1 is SGHVS and CDR2 is FQNEAQ. This CDR3 region has 16 residues. The CDR3 DNA reads as TGTGCCAGCAGACCACCCTCCGCGGAAGGGGCCAACGTCCTGACTTTC. It translates to CASRPPSAEGANVLTF. Combining the CDR3 with reference TRBV7-8 and TRBJ2-6 gives the whole variable domain GAGVSQSPRYKVAKRGQDVALRCDPISGHVSLFWYQQALGQGPEFLTYFQNEAQLDKSGLPSDRFFAERPEGSVSTLKIQRTQQEDSAVYLCASRPPSAEGANVLTFGAGSRLTVL.

The chain combines TRBV11-2 with TRBJ1-2, with 7 bases lining up with TRBD1. Trimming cost V 5 bases and J 2 bases; bases outside gene matches: 8. CDR3 length: 15 amino acids. Germline V gene sequence: CDR1 SGHAT, CDR2 FQNNGV. The CDR3 nucleotides are TGTGCCAGCAGCCTGGGCCCACAGGGGAACTATGGCTACACCTTC. This translates into CASSLGPQGNYGYTF.

The chain employs TRBV5-6 and TRBJ1-5; D is uncertain. The CDR3 runs to 12 residues. Trimming took 1 base from V and 5 from J, leaving 4 bases between them. CDR1 is SGHDT and CDR2 is YYEEEE in the germline V gene. The CDR3 region is CASSLPDQPQHF. The CDR3 DNA is TGTGCCAGCAGCTTGCCTGATCAGCCCCAGCATTTT. The whole variable domain, remainder taken from reference TRBV5-6 and TRBJ1-5, is DAGVTQSPTHLIKTRGQQVTLRCSPKSGHDTVSWYQQALGQGPQFIFQYYEEEERQRGNFPDRFSGHQFPNYSSELNVNALLLGDSALYLCASSLPDQPQHFGDGTRLSIL.

The gene calls are TRBV9 and TRBJ2-1, with 7 bases aligning to TRBD1. Trimming at V came to 0 bases and at J to 0 bases, leaving 3 bases not matched to a gene. The V gene's germline CDR1 is SGDLS and CDR2 YYNGEE. The CDR3 runs to 16 residues. In DNA, the CDR3 is TGTGCCAGCAGCGTAGGAGGGGACAGCTCCTACAATGAGCAGTTCTTC. Its protein product is CASSVGGDSSYNEQFF.

The V call is TRBV20-1, the J call TRBJ2-1; unclear D gene. This CDR3 comprises 11 residues. The ends were cut back, 6 bases at V and 8 bases at J, with 11 bases in the middle. Looked up from germline, CDR1 is DFQATT and CDR2 is SNEGSKA (reference sequence). As DNA, the CDR3 is TGCAGTGCGCACGTCCGCGATGAGCAGTTCTTC. Translation gives CSAHVRDEQFF.

This chain joins TRBV9 and TRBJ2-7; tentatively, D is TRBD1 (6 bases). Trimming left V 0 bases short and J 2 bases short, with 9 bases between. From germline, CDR1 is SGDLS and CDR2 YYNGEE. The CDR3 consists of 14 residues. The DNA of the CDR3 is TGTGCCAGCAGCGTAGGGGGGACAACCTACGAGCAGTACTTC. This codes for CASSVGGTTYEQYF.

The V gene is TRBV11-2, the J gene TRBJ2-5; D may be TRBD1 (5 bases). V gave up 4 bases and J gave up 4 bases, with 13 bases separating them. CDR1 and CDR2 from the germline V gene are SGHAT and FQNNGV. The CDR3 totals 14 residues. The CDR3 nucleotides read TGTGCCAGCAGCTCGATGACAGTGAGAGAGACCCAGTACTTC. Amino acids: CASSSMTVRETQYF.

The V call is TRBV6-5, the J call TRBJ1-1; D is perhaps TRBD1 (5 bases). This CDR3 region has 14 residues. V gave up 10 bases and J gave up 3 bases, with 18 bases separating them. CDR1 and CDR2 (germline): MNHEY, SVGAGI. For the CDR3, the DNA is TGTGCCACCCAAACCGGGGGGAGGGACACTGAAGCTTTCTTT. It is translated as CATQTGGRDTEAFF.

The V and J genes are TRBV5-6 and TRBJ1-2, with 7 bases matching TRBD1. CDR3 length: 12 residues. Looked up from germline, CDR1 is SGHDT and CDR2 is YYEEEE. V gave up 4 bases and J gave up 10 bases; unmatched junction bases: 7. CDR3 sequence reads: CASSQDRVPYTF. The CDR3 DNA reads TGTGCCAGCAGCCAAGACAGGGTCCCCTACACCTTC.

The gene calls are TRBV28 and TRBJ1-5; D not certain. V shed 3 bases and J shed 7 bases, with 16 bases lying between them. The CDR3 is 15 residues long. Germline CDR1 reads MDHEN; CDR2 reads SYDVKM. The CDR3 loop is CASSFLKQSSQPQHF. CDR3 sequence (DNA): TGTGCCAGCAGTTTTCTAAAACAGAGCAGCCAGCCCCAGCATTTT.

The J gene is TRBJ2-1, the V gene TRBV3-1 (or the pseudogene TRBV3-2); D unclear. Between the trimmed V and J ends, which lost 4 bases and 12 bases, there was a span of 16 bases. There are 13 residues in the CDR3. In germline, CDR1 is LGHDT, CDR2 YNNKEL (reference sequence). The CDR3 protein is CASSLRFPELQFF. The CDR3 DNA is TGTGCCAGCAGCCTCCGGTTTCCGGAGTTGCAGTTCTTC.

V gene TRBV5-1 combines with J gene TRBJ1-2, with D perhaps TRBD1 (6 bases). Germline CDR1 is SGHRS and CDR2 is YFSETQ. The CDR3 is made up of 15 amino acids. Trimming shortened V by 0 bases and J by 3 bases, and 12 bases separated the two germline ends. CDR3 sequence reads: CASSLEGDLYYGYTF. The CDR3, as DNA: TGCGCCAGCAGCTTGGAGGGGGATCTCTACTATGGCTACACCTTC.